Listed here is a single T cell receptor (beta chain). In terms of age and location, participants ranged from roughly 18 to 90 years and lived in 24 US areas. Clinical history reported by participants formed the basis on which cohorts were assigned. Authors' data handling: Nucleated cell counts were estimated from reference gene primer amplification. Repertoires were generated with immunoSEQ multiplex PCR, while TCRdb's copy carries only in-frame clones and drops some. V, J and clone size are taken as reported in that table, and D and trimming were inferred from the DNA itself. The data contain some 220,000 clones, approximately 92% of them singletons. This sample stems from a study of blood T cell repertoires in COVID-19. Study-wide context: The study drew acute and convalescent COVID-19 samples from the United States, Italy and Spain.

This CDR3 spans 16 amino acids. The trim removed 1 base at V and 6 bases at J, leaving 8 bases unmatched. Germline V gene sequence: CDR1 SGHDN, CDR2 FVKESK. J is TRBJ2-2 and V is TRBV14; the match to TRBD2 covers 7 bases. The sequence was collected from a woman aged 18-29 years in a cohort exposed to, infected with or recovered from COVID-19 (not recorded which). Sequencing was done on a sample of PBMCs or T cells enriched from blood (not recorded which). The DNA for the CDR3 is TGTGCCAGCAGCCAAGCGCCAGGACTAGTGGCCGGGGAGCTGTTTTTT. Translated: CASSQAPGLVAGELFF.